This T cell receptor beta chain was identified in a study of shared clonotypes between healthy human individuals. V was shortened by 5 bases and J by 0 bases, with 11 bases between the two germline ends. The CDR3 is made up of 15 amino acids. Germline V CDR1 and CDR2: MGHDK, SYGVNS. The data were produced by immunoSEQ multiplex PCR, yet TCRdb's version contains in-frame clones alone and is incomplete. The sample has over a million clones, 96% seen once. This chain uses TRBV25-1 with TRBJ2-4; D gene uncertain. The sample taken for sequencing was naive CD4+ T cells sorted from blood. Indicated subset: CD45RA+ positively selected. The source of this sequence is a man aged 30-40 years in good health. The CDR3 region is CASSPPSTAKNIQYF. The DNA for the CDR3 is TGTGCCAGCAGTCCGCCGTCGACAGCCAAAAACATTCAGTACTTC.